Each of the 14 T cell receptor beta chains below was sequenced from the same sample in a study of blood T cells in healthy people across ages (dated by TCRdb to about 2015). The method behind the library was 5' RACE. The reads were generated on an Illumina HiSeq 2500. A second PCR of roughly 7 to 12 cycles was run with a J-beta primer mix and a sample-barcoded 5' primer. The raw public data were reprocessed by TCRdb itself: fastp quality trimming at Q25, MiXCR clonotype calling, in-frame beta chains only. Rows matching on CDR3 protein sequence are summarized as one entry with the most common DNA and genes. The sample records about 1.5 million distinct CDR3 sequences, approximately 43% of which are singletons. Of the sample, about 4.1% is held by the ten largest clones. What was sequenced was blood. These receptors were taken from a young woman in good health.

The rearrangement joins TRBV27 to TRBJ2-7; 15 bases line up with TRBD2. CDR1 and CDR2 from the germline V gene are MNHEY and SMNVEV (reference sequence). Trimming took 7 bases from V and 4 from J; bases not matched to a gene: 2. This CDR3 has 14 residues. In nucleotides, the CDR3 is TGTGCCAGCAAGGGGACTAGCGGGAGGTACGAGCAGTACTTC. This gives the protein CASKGTSGRYEQYF.

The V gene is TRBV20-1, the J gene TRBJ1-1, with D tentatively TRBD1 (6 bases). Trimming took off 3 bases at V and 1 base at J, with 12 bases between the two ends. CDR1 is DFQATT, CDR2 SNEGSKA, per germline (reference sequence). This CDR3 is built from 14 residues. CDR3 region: CSARGGGGNTEAFF. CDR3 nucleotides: TGCAGTGCTAGGGGAGGAGGGGGGAACACTGAAGCTTTCTTT.

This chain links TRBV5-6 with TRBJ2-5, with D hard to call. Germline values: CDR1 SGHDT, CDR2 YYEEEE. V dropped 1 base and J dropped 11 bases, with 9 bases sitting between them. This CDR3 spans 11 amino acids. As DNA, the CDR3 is TGTGCCAGCAGCTTGTGGGCTGAGCAGTACTTC. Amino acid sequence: CASSLWAEQYF. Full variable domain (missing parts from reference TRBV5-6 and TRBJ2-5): DAGVTQSPTHLIKTRGQQVTLRCSPKSGHDTVSWYQQALGQGPQFIFQYYEEEERQRGNFPDRFSGHQFPNYSSELNVNALLLGDSALYLCASSLWAEQYFGPGTRLLVL.

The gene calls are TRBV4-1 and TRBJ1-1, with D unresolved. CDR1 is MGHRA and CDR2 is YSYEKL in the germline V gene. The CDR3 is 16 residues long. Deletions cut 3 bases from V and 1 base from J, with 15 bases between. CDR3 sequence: CASSHPLEGPNTEAFF. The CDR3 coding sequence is TGCGCCAGCAGCCACCCCCTAGAGGGTCCGAACACTGAAGCTTTCTTT.

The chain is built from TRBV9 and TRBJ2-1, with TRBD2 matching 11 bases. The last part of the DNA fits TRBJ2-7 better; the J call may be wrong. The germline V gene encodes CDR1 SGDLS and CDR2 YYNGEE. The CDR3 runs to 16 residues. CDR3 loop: CASSAARLAGFNEQYF. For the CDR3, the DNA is TGTGCCAGCAGCGCCGCCCGACTAGCGGGATTCAATGAGCAGTACTTC.

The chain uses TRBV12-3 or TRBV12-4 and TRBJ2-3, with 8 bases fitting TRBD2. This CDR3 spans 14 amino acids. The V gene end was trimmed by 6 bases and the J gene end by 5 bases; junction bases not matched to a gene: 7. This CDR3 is CASSTRLAIDTQYF. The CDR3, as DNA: TGTGCCAGCAGCACACGACTAGCGATAGATACGCAGTATTTT.

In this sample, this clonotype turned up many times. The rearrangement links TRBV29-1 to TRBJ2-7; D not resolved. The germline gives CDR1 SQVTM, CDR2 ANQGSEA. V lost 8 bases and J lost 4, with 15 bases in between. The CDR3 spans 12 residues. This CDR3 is CSSRLATYEQYF. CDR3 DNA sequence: TGCAGCTCCCGACTGGCGACGTACGAGCAGTACTTC.

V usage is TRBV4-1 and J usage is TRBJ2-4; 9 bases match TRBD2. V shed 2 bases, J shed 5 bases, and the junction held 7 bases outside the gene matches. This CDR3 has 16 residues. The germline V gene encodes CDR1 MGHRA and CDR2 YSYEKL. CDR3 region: CASSQRLADPENIQYF. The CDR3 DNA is TGCGCCAGCAGCCAACGACTAGCGGACCCTGAAAACATTCAGTACTTC.

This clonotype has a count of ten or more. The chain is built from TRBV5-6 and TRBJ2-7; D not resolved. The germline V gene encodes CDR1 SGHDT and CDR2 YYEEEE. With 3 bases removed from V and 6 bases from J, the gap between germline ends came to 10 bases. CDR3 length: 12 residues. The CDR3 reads CASSSTRLEQYF. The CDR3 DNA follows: TGTGCCAGCAGCTCAACACGGCTCGAGCAGTACTTC. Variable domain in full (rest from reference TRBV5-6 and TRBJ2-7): DAGVTQSPTHLIKTRGQQVTLRCSPKSGHDTVSWYQQALGQGPQFIFQYYEEEERQRGNFPDRFSGHQFPNYSSELNVNALLLGDSALYLCASSSTRLEQYFGPGTRLTVT.

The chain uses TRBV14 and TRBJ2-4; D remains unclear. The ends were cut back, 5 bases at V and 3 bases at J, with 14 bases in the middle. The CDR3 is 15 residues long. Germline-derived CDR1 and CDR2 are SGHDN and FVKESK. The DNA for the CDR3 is TGTGCCAGCAGCAAGGACGGTCGGCTCAAAAACATTCAGTACTTC. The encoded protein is CASSKDGRLKNIQYF.

The CDR3 DNA sequence: TGCGCCAGCAGCCAAGATCGGGGCGCCTCAGATACGCAGTATTTT. As protein: CASSQDRGASDTQYF. The rearrangement joins TRBV4-1 to TRBJ2-3; D may be TRBD1 or TRBD2 (5 bases each). The CDR3 is made up of 15 amino acids. V lost 0 bases to trimming and J lost 4 bases, with 11 bases between them. Germline-derived CDR1 and CDR2 are MGHRA and YSYEKL.

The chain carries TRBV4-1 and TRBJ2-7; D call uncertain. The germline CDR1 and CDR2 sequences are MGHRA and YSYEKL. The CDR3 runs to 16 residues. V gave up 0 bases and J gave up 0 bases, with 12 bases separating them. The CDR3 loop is CASSQDWAGFSYEQYF. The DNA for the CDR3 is TGCGCCAGCAGCCAAGACTGGGCCGGGTTCTCCTACGAGCAGTACTTC.

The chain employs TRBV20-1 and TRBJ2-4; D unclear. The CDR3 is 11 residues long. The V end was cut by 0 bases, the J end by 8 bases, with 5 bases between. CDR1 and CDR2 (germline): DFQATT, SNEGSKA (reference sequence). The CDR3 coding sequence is TGCAGTGCTAGAGATAGTTACATTCAGTACTTC. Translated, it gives CSARDSYIQYF.

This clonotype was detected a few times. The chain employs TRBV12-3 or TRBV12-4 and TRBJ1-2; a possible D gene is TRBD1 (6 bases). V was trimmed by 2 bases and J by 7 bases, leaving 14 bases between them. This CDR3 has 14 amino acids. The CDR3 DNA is TGTGCCAGCAGTTTATTGGCAGGGGACCTTGGCTACACCTTC. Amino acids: CASSLLAGDLGYTF.